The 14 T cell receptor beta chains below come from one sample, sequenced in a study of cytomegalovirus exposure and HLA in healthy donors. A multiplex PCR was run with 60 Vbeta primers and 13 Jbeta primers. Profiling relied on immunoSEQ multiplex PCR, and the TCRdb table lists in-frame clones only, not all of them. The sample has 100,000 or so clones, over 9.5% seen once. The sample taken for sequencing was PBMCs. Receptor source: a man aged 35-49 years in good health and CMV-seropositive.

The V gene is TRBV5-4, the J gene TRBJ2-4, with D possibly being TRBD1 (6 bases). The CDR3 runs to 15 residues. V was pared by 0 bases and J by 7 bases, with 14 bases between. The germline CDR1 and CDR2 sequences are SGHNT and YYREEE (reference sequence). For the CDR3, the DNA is TGTGCCAGCAGCTTGGGACCGCGGACAGAGAACATTCAGTACTTC. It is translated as CASSLGPRTENIQYF.

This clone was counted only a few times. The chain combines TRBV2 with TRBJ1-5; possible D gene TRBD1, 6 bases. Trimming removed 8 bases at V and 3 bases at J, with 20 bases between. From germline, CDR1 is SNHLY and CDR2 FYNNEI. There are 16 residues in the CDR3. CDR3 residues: CASSSGVGQNNQPQHF. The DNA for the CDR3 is TGTGCCAGCTCTTCCGGGGTAGGACAGAACAATCAGCCCCAGCATTTT. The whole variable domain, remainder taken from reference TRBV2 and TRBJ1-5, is EPEVTQTPSHQVTQMGQEVILRCVPISNHLYFYWYRQILGQKVEFLVSFYNNEISEKSEIFDDQFSVERPDGSNFTLKIRSTKLEDSAMYFCASSSGVGQNNQPQHFGDGTRLSIL.

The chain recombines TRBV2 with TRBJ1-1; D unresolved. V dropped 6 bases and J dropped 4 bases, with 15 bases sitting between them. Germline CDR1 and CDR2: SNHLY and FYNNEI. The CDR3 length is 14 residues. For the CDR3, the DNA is TGTGCCAGCAGGGGCTCACGGGCGGGCACTGAAGCTTTCTTT. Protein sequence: CASRGSRAGTEAFF.

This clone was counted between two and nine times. Here the CDR3 reads CASQPSGRGEQFF. The DNA for the CDR3 is TGCGCCAGCCAACCTAGCGGGAGAGGTGAGCAGTTCTTC. The V gene is TRBV5-1, the J gene TRBJ2-1; 10 bases map to TRBD2. Germline CDR1 reads SGHRS; CDR2 reads YFSETQ. J gave up 9 bases and V 7 bases, and 7 bases lay outside the gene matches. This CDR3 spans 13 amino acids.

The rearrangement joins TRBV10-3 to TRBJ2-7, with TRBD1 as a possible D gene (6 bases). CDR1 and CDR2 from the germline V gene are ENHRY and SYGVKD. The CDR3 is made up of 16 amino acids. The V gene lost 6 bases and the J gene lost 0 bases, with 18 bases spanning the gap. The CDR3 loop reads CAIRGWDNRSSYEQYF. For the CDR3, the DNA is TGTGCCATCAGGGGTTGGGACAACCGGAGCTCCTACGAGCAGTACTTC.

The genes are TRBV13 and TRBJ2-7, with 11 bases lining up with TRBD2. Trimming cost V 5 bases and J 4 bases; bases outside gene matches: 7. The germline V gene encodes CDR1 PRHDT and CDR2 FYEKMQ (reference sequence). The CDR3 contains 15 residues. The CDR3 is CASSLGTSGLYEQYF. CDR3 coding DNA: TGTGCCAGCAGCCTCGGGACTAGCGGACTATACGAGCAGTACTTC. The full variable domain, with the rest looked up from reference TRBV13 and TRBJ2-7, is AAGVIQSPRHLIKEKRETATLKCYPIPRHDTVYWYQQGPGQDPQFLISFYEKMQSDKGSIPDRFSAQQFSDYHSELNMSSLELGDSALYFCASSLGTSGLYEQYFGPGTRLTVT.

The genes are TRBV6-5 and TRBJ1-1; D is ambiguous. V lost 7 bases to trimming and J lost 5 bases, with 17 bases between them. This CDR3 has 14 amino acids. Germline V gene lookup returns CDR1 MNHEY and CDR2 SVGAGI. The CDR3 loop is CASNHRRGMTEAFF. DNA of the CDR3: TGTGCCAGCAACCACCGTCGGGGTATGACTGAAGCTTTCTTT.

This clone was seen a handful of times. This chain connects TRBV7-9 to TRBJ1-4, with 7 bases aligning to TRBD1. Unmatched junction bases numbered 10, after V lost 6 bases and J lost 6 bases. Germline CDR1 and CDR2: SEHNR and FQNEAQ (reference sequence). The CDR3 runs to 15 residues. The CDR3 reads CASSLIGGGDEKLFF. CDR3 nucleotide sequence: TGTGCCAGCAGTTTAATAGGGGGCGGTGATGAAAAACTGTTTTTT.

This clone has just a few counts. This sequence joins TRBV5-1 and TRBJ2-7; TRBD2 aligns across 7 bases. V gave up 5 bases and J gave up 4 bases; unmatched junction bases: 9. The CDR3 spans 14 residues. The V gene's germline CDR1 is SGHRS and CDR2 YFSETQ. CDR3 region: CASRYGGSGYEQYF. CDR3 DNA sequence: TGCGCCAGCAGATACGGCGGGAGTGGTTACGAGCAGTACTTC.

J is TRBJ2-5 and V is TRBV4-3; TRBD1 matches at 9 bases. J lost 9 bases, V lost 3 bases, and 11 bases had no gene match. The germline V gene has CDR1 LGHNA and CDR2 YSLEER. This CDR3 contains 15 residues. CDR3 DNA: TGCGCCAGCAGCCAGACACAGGGGGCTGTTGGGGCCCAGTACTTC. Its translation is CASSQTQGAVGAQYF.

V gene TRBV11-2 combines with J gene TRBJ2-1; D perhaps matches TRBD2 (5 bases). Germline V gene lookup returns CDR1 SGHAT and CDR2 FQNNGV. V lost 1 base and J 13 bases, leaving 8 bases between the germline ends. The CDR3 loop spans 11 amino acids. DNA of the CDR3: TGTGCCAGCAGCTTAGTTCGGGAACAGTTCTTC. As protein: CASSLVREQFF. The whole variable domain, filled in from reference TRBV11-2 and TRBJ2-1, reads EAGVAQSPRYKIIEKRQSVAFWCNPISGHATLYWYQQILGQGPKLLIQFQNNGVVDDSQLPKDRFSAERLKGVDSTLKIQPAKLEDSAVYLCASSLVREQFFGPGTRLTVL.

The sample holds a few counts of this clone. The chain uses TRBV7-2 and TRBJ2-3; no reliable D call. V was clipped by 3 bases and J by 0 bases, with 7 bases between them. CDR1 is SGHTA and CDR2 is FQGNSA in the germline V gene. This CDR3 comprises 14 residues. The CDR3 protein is CASSLGWSTDTQYF. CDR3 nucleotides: TGTGCCAGCAGCTTGGGCTGGAGCACAGATACGCAGTATTTT. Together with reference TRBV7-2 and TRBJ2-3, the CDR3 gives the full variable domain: GAGVSQSPSNKVTEKGKDVELRCDPISGHTALYWYRQSLGQGLEFLIYFQGNSAPDKSGLPSDRFSAERTGGSVSTLTIQRTQQEDSAVYLCASSLGWSTDTQYFGPGTRLTVL.

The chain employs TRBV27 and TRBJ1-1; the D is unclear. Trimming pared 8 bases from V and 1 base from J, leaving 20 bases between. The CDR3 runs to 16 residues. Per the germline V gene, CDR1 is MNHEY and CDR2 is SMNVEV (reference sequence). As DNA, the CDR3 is TGTGCCAGCGGAGTTGCGGGCCTATCCGGGAACACTGAAGCTTTCTTT. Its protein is CASGVAGLSGNTEAFF.

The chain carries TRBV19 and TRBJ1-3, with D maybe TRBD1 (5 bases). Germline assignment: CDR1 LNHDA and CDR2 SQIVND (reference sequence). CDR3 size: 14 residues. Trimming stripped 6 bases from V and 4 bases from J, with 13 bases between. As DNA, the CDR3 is TGTGCCAGTAGAGATACAGGCGGCGGAAACACCATATATTTT. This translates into CASRDTGGGNTIYF.